This TCR beta chain was profiled in a study of blood T cells in healthy people across ages. The CDR3 totals 14 residues. CDR1 and CDR2 from the germline V gene are SEHNR and FQNEAQ (reference sequence). V shed 6 bases and J shed 1 base, with 10 bases lying between them. No fewer than 6 million PBMCs went into each sample. Then a second PCR, running roughly 7 to 12 cycles, was carried out with a sample-barcoded 5' primer and a J-beta primer mix. TCRdb recomputed calls from the 5' RACE reads with MiXCR, one row per CDR3 protein. The sample holds about 730,000 distinct CDR3 sequences; roughly 41% are singletons and the top ten take 20% to 25%.

This clonotype was sampled from a woman aged 55-70 years in good health. The chain uses TRBV7-9 and TRBJ2-1, with D uncertain. Material for sequencing was blood. As DNA, the CDR3 is TGTGCCAGCAGGTCGCAGGTATCCTACAATGAGCAGTTCTTC. It encodes CASRSQVSYNEQFF.